A selection of T cell receptor beta chains follows, all from one sample in a study of cytomegalovirus exposure and HLA in healthy donors. Assay: immunoSEQ multiplex PCR; the TCRdb copy retains only in-frame clones and omits some. The sample yields 310,000 or so clones, over 85% seen once. Sequenced material: PBMCs. The receptors come from a woman under 30 in good health and CMV-seronegative. Each CDR3 is given with its conserved first and last residue. D genes are given only for firm matches. The size field is filled for only some rows; it gives once, few, many or a size class.

abundance,j_gene,v_gene,d_gene,len,CDR3aa,CDR3nt
NA,TRBJ1-3,TRBV19,NA,14,CASSIQSSGNTIYF,TGTGCCAGTAGTATTCAGTCATCTGGAAACACCATATATTTT
NA,TRBJ2-7,TRBV7-9,TRBD2,16,CASSSGLDYSGYEQYF,TGTGCCAGCAGTTCGGGACTAGATTACTCGGGCTACGAGCAGTACTTC
NA,TRBJ2-5,TRBV7-6,TRBD2,16,CASSLRIWRGEETQYF,TGTGCCAGCAGCCTCCGCATTTGGCGGGGGGAGGAGACCCAGTACTTC
NA,TRBJ1-1,TRBV5-6,NA,14,CASTILGGDTEAFF,TGTGCCAGCACCATTCTTGGGGGGGACACTGAAGCTTTCTTT
NA,TRBJ2-5,TRBV2,TRBD1,15,CASSARTGGRETQYF,TGTGCCAGCAGTGCCAGGACAGGGGGGAGGGAGACCCAGTACTTC
NA,TRBJ2-7,TRBV30,TRBD1,18,CAWSIQKSYRDRGAEQYF,TGTGCCTGGAGTATCCAAAAATCCTACCGGGACAGGGGTGCAGAGCAGTACTTC
NA,TRBJ2-7,TRBV6-9,TRBD2,15,CANPWGTSGAYEQYF,TGTGCCAACCCCTGGGGGACTAGCGGGGCTTACGAGCAGTACTTC
NA,TRBJ2-1,TRBV7-2,TRBD2,15,CASSPHTSGYNEQFF,TGTGCCAGCAGCCCCCATACTAGCGGGTATAATGAGCAGTTCTTC
NA,TRBJ1-2,TRBV2,NA,13,CASLRDIAQGYTF,TGTGCCTCCCTCAGGGACATTGCACAGGGCTACACCTTC
once,TRBJ1-2,TRBV7-9,TRBD1,15,CASSRNPTGYYGYTF,TGTGCCAGCAGCCGGAACCCGACAGGGTACTATGGCTACACCTTC
few,TRBJ1-1,TRBV6-1,NA,13,CASKQAPSTEAFF,TGTGCCAGCAAACAGGCTCCCTCCACTGAAGCTTTCTTT
few,TRBJ1-2,TRBV2,TRBD1,12,CASKEGTAYYTF,TGTGCCAGCAAAGAAGGGACAGCTTACTACACCTTC
NA,TRBJ2-3,TRBV11-2,TRBD2,17,CASSLVLLAGSTDTQYF,TGTGCCAGCAGCTTAGTCCTACTAGCGGGGAGCACAGATACGCAGTATTTT
NA,TRBJ2-1,TRBV9,NA,14,CASSAAAGHNEQFF,TGTGCCAGCAGCGCCGCCGCGGGACACAATGAGCAGTTCTTC
NA,TRBJ1-4,TRBV4-1,NA,16,CASSQGRTAFIEKLFF,TGCGCCAGCAGCCAGGGGCGGACCGCGTTTATTGAAAAACTGTTTTTT
NA,TRBJ2-7,TRBV5-1,TRBD1,13,CASSMDRIYEQYF,TGCGCCAGCAGCATGGACAGGATCTACGAGCAGTACTTC
NA,TRBJ1-3,TRBV30,NA,13,CAWSTDRRDTIYF,TGTGCCTGGAGTACAGACAGGCGGGACACCATATATTTT
NA,TRBJ2-7,TRBV9,TRBD2,15,CASSVAGGNVYEQYF,TGTGCCAGCAGCGTAGCCGGGGGGAACGTCTACGAGCAGTACTTC
NA,TRBJ2-5,TRBV6-1,NA,11,CASRSRETQYF,TGTGCCAGCAGGTCGCGAGAGACCCAGTACTTC
NA,TRBJ1-6,TRBV2,NA,17,CASRGQGGNPYNSPLHF,TGTGCCAGCAGAGGGCAGGGCGGTAACCCCTATAATTCACCCCTCCACTTT
NA,TRBJ1-2,TRBV4-1,NA,13,CASSQDGLYGYTF,TGCGCCAGCAGCCAAGACGGACTCTATGGCTACACCTTC
NA,TRBJ2-5,TRBV6-5,NA,16,CASSYFPGGNQETQYF,TGTGCCAGCAGTTACTTTCCGGGCGGGAATCAAGAGACCCAGTACTTC
NA,TRBJ2-3,TRBV4-1,TRBD2,22,CASSQRIGLAGESHNWLDTQYF,TGCGCCAGCAGCCAAAGGATAGGACTAGCGGGGGAAAGTCATAATTGGTTGGATACGCAGTATTTT
NA,TRBJ1-2,TRBV6-6,NA,15,CASSTLWIVTGGYTF,TGTGCCAGCAGCACCCTATGGATCGTAACGGGAGGCTACACCTTC
NA,TRBJ1-3,TRBV5-6,NA,16,CASSLGRLNSGNTIYF,TGTGCCAGCAGCTTGGGCAGACTAAACTCTGGAAACACCATATATTTT
once,TRBJ2-7,TRBV30,TRBD2,14,CAWSVTGGTYEQYF,TGTGCCTGGAGTGTAACGGGGGGGACTTACGAGCAGTACTTC
NA,TRBJ1-1,TRBV30,TRBD1,18,CAWSVIHPGQGDNTEAFF,TGTGCCTGGAGTGTGATTCACCCGGGACAGGGGGATAACACTGAAGCTTTCTTT
NA,TRBJ2-1,TRBV7-9,TRBD1,15,CSSSTWDRGGNEQFF,TGTTCCAGCAGCACTTGGGACAGGGGCGGGAATGAGCAGTTCTTC
NA,TRBJ1-3,TRBV10-3,NA,15,CAISEGVPSGNTIYF,TGTGCCATCAGTGAAGGGGTCCCCTCTGGAAACACCATATATTTT
NA,TRBJ2-2,TRBV5-1,TRBD1,15,CASSLRGTGDGELFF,TGCGCCAGCAGCTTGCGCGGGACAGGGGATGGGGAGCTGTTTTTT
NA,TRBJ1-6,TRBV7-3,NA,13,CASSVELRSPLHF,TGTGCCAGCAGCGTCGAGTTACGTTCACCCCTCCACTTT
NA,TRBJ2-1,TRBV6-5,NA,16,CASSSPTLGSSNEQFF,TGTGCCAGCAGTTCCCCAACCCTAGGTAGCAGCAATGAGCAGTTCTTC
NA,TRBJ1-4,TRBV6-1,TRBD1,14,CAGGRTGISEKLFF,TGTGCCGGAGGCAGGACAGGGATCTCTGAAAAACTGTTTTTT
NA,TRBJ2-7,TRBV9,TRBD1,15,CASSVAGGISYEQYF,TGTGCCAGCAGCGTAGCAGGGGGCATCTCCTACGAGCAGTACTTC
NA,TRBJ1-1,TRBV10-1,TRBD1,14,CASSAGQGGTEAFF,TGCGCCAGCAGTGCGGGACAGGGGGGGACTGAAGCTTTCTTT
once,TRBJ1-5,TRBV29-1,NA,13,CSVETGPNQPQHF,TGCAGCGTTGAAACAGGACCGAATCAGCCCCAGCATTTT
NA,TRBJ1-1,TRBV2,TRBD1,14,CASNLRQGNTEAFF,TGTGCCAGCAACCTCAGACAGGGGAACACTGAAGCTTTCTTT
NA,TRBJ2-1,TRBV10-1,TRBD2,17,CASSEGSRSGGKNEQFF,TGCGCCAGCAGTGAGGGGTCCCGTAGCGGGGGGAAGAATGAGCAGTTCTTC
NA,TRBJ2-7,TRBV5-1,NA,13,CASSQSRGSEQYF,TGCGCCAGCAGCCAATCGCGGGGCAGCGAGCAGTACTTC
once,TRBJ2-2,TRBV5-1,NA,17,CASSLEGPSLNTGELFF,TGCGCCAGCAGCTTAGAGGGTCCGAGTCTGAACACCGGGGAGCTGTTTTTT
NA,TRBJ2-7,TRBV13,TRBD2,13,CASSAGGRNEQYF,TGTGCCAGCAGCGCGGGGGGGCGGAACGAGCAGTACTTC
NA,TRBJ2-3,TRBV7-2,TRBD2,13,CASSFPGGDTQYF,TGTGCCAGCAGCTTCCCGGGGGGGGATACGCAGTATTTT
NA,TRBJ1-1,TRBV10-3,NA,15,CAINRGTPPNTEAFF,TGTGCCATCAATAGGGGGACACCACCGAACACTGAAGCTTTCTTT
NA,TRBJ1-1,TRBV5-1,TRBD1,14,CASSSWTGRTEAFF,TGCGCCAGCAGCTCCTGGACAGGTAGGACTGAAGCTTTCTTT
once,TRBJ2-3,TRBV9,NA,13,CASSLLRTDTQYF,TGTGCCAGCAGCCTCCTACGCACAGATACGCAGTATTTT